This T cell receptor (beta chain) is drawn from a study of blood T cell repertoires in COVID-19. CDR3 length equals 15 residues. The V and J ends lost 1 base and 8 bases, in that order; junction bases with no gene match: 7. Germline loops: CDR1 MNHEY, CDR2 SVGAGI. As processed by the authors: Amplified reference gene primers provided the basis for estimating nucleated cell counts. The repertoire was sequenced with immunoSEQ multiplex PCR; TCRdb's copy has only in-frame clones and lacks some. That table is the source of V, J and clone size, and D and trimming were worked out from the DNA. This table holds 130,000 to 150,000 clones, just under 90% found once.

Sequencing was performed on peripheral blood. The chain combines TRBV6-5 with TRBJ2-1; 8 nucleotides agree with TRBD2. This clonotype originated in a woman aged 40 to 50 with acute or convalescent COVID-19. The CDR3 loop is CASSYWRAGVDEQFF. The CDR3 bases are TGTGCCAGCAGTTACTGGAGAGCGGGAGTGGATGAGCAGTTCTTC.